This T cell receptor (beta chain) is drawn from a study of T cell clonality in common variable immunodeficiency. The CDR3 totals 17 residues. CDR1 and CDR2 from the germline V gene are SNHLY and FYNNEI. V was pared by 6 bases and J by 4 bases, with 13 bases of the junction left unmatched. Comment on this clone: Antigen unknown. The CDR3 goes on 3 residues after the read ends, and that part is filled in from the germline J gene.

The data were produced by immunoSEQ multiplex PCR, yet TCRdb's version contains in-frame clones alone and is incomplete. The sample has roughly 42,000 clones, none seen only once. Study observations and caveats: Fewer deletions and N-nucleotide insertions were reportedly seen in common variable immunodeficiency TCR beta sequences.

This sequence joins TRBV2 and TRBJ2-3, with 10 nucleotides matching TRBD1. Sequenced material: peripheral blood mononuclear cells. The sequence came from a human donor with common variable immunodeficiency. Incomplete CDR3 DNA: TGTGCCAGCAGCGCCGGGACAGGGGCTTTCGGCGCAGATACG. Protein sequence: CASSAGTGAFGADT. The entire CDR3 reads CASSAGTGAFGADTQYF.